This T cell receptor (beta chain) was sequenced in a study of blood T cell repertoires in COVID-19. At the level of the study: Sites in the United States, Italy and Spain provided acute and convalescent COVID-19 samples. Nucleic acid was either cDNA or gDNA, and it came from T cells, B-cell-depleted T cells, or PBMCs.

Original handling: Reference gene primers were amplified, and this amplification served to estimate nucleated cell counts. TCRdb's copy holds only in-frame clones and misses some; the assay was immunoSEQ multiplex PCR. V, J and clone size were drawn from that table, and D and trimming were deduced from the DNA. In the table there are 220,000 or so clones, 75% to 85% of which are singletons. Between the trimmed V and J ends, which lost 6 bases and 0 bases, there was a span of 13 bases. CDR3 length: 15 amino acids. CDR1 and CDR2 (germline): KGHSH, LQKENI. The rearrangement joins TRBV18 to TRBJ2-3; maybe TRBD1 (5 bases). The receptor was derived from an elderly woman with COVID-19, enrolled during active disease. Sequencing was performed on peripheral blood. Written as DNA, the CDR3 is TGTGCCAGCTCGAAGGGGCAGGGAAGCACAGATACGCAGTATTTT. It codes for CASSKGQGSTDTQYF.